What follows describes a single TCR beta chain. This clonotype has a single count. Its target antigen remains unknown. One base away there is no much larger clone; base qualities are not given. A single read makes a weak case. The sample comes from a study (dated by TCRdb to 2013 to 2016). Looking at the study overall: The study tested whether tumor-infiltrating Tregs in breast cancer are recruited from blood Tregs or converted in situ from other CD4+ T cell subsets.

General findings and caveats noted by the study authors: Validation in the larger cohort was restricted to a single TCR beta V-J rearrangement rather than whole repertoires. The greatest overlap of tumor-infiltrating Treg TCR alpha and beta sequences was observed with tumor naive CD4+ T cells, followed by blood naive CD4+ T cells. In terms of TCR gene usage, tumor memory CD4+ T cells clustered together with blood and lymph node memory CD4+ cells, as well as with lymph node naive CD4+ cells.

Libraries were constructed by multiplex PCR. Instrument on record: Ion Torrent PGM. The paper's data handling went like this. For each of nine subset-tissue groups, sequencing data from the five patients were pooled, and the groups were compared by unsupervised clustering of TCR gene usage. Repertoire similarity was calculated with the Morisita-Horn index, weighting shared sequences by their contribution to each repertoire. The public reads were reanalyzed by TCRdb: fastp trimming at Q25, MiXCR alignment, in-frame beta chains only. Records with the same CDR3 protein are collapsed into one entry carrying the most frequent genes and DNA. The V and J calls, along with clone size, are taken from TCRdb and not from the paper's own processing. This sample gives around 700 distinct CDR3 sequences in total; approximately 30% of them show up just once. Clones ranked in the top ten supply approximately 40% of the sample.

Cells that were CD4+CD25+CD127-/low were isolated as Tregs. Tumor tissue and lymph nodes obtained from ipsilateral axillary dissection were perfused with PBS, minced and then digested with collagenase I and hyaluronidase. A purity exceeding 90% was confirmed by FACS for the sorted cell populations. The specimen sequenced was tumor-infiltrating Tregs sorted from the breast tumor. The clonotype originates from a female donor with breast cancer.

The CDR3 reads CASRARYNYGYTF. The nucleotides are TGTGCCAGCAGGGCCAGATACAACTATGGCTACACCTTC. The sequence is built from TRBV12-3 or TRBV12-4 and TRBJ1-2, with the D gene not confidently named. Trimming costs V 6 bases and J 2 bases, and their ends lie 10 bases apart. Spanning cysteine to phenylalanine, the CDR3 consists of 13 amino acids. CDR3 DNA only is kept here, 39 bases in frame from base 1.